This TCR beta chain is drawn from a study of shared clonotypes between healthy human individuals. Study conclusions and caveats: Larger estimated richness was generally seen in naive subsets than in memory subsets. Few donors limited the genetic and exposure-history diversity represented. Clonotypes that were shared across four donors made up roughly 5.2% of naive CD4 clonotypes.

A note on this clone: Its antigen is undetermined.

The naive CD8 population came from CD45RO-negative cells selected for CCR7, without terminally differentiated effector memory CD45RA+ cells. Germline V CDR1 and CDR2: LNHDA, SQIVND (reference sequence). This CDR3 is built from 14 residues. V was pared by 0 bases and J by 3 bases, with 8 bases between. Data came from immunoSEQ multiplex PCR; TCRdb stores just in-frame clones and leaves some out. The sample yields roughly 550,000 clones, roughly 95% seen once. This chain joins TRBV19 and TRBJ1-2; D not certain. The source of this sequence is a woman under 40 in good health. Sequencing was done on a sample of naive CD8+ T cells sorted from blood. The CDR3 sequence is CASSIDRADYGYTF. The CDR3 DNA is TGTGCCAGTAGTATAGATCGGGCGGACTATGGCTACACCTTC. The complete variable domain, with remaining parts taken from reference TRBV19 and TRBJ1-2, reads DGGITQSPKYLFRKEGQNVTLSCEQNLNHDAMYWYRQDPGQGLRLIYYSQIVNDFQKGDIAEGYSVSREKKESFPLTVTSAQKNPTAFYLCASSIDRADYGYTFGSGTRLTVV.